The clone carrying this TCR beta chain was seen a few times. This sample is part of a study of CD8 T cells in Susac syndrome. With random hexamers, reverse transcription was performed on about 0.5 to 1 ug of RNA. Multiplex immunoSEQ PCR targeted 54 Vbeta and 13 Jbeta TCR beta segments. In TCRdb, the immunoSEQ multiplex PCR reads were re-called with MiXCR into one record per CDR3 protein. This table has under 350,000 distinct CDR3 sequences, about 91% appearing once. There are 13 residues in the CDR3. Germline V gene sequence: CDR1 SNHLY, CDR2 FYNNEI. V was pared by 6 bases and J by 10 bases, with 18 bases between. CD8+ and CD4+ T cells from blood underwent TCR beta sequencing, which was carried out in a high-throughput format. The multiple sclerosis controls comprised treatment-naive patients whose relapsing-remitting disease was stable or active. While CD8+ and CD4+ T cells were isolated negatively, TEMRA cells were enriched by FACS.

The specimen was CD4+ T cells from PBMCs. The chain is built from TRBV2 and TRBJ1-2; unclear D gene. This receptor was identified in a human donor with multiple sclerosis. In nucleotides, the CDR3 is TGTGCCAGCAGCCGCCCGACCCTGTACTACTACACCTTC. It specifies CASSRPTLYYYTF.